The 11 T cell receptor beta chains reported below all come from one sample, sequenced in a study of blood T cell repertoires in COVID-19. The protocol was immunoSEQ multiplex PCR, while the TCRdb copy is restricted to in-frame clones and leaves out a portion. The data contain 56,000 or so clones, 89% of them seen just once; the ten biggest clones take up more than 40%. What was sequenced was peripheral blood. The source is a woman aged 60-75 years with COVID-19, enrolled during active disease.

This clone was seen a few times. The V call is TRBV6-1, the J call TRBJ2-5, with 9 bases fitting TRBD2. Per the germline V gene, CDR1 is MNHNS and CDR2 is SASEGT. This CDR3 spans 16 amino acids. The V segment lost 0 bases and the J segment 5 bases; nucleotides outside the gene matches: 7. Here the CDR3 reads CASSEASSGVYETQYF. DNA of the CDR3: TGTGCCAGCAGTGAAGCGTCTAGCGGGGTCTATGAGACCCAGTACTTC.

The rearrangement joins TRBV30 to TRBJ2-7; D is ambiguous. This CDR3 has 12 amino acids. The V gene's germline CDR1 is GTSNPN and CDR2 SVGIG (reference sequence). Trimming stripped 2 bases from V and 4 bases from J, with 9 bases between. CDR3 in DNA: TGTGCCTGGAGTACCCGAGGTTACGAGCAGTACTTC. It is translated as CAWSTRGYEQYF.

The rearrangement joins TRBV7-9 to TRBJ2-7; a possible D gene is TRBD1 (6 bases). Deletions cut 3 bases from V and 9 bases from J, with 15 bases between. The CDR3 length is 13 residues. Germline lookup yields CDR1 SEHNR and CDR2 FQNEAQ (reference sequence). CDR3 sequence reads: CASSLRTDLGQYF. CDR3 DNA sequence: TGTGCCAGCAGCTTGAGGACAGATCTCGGGCAGTACTTC. Drawing the rest from reference TRBV7-9 and TRBJ2-7, the complete variable domain is DTGVSQNPRHKITKRGQNVTFRCDPISEHNRLYWYRQTLGQGPEFLTYFQNEAQLEKSRLLSDRFSAERPKGSFSTLEIQRTEQGDSAMYLCASSLRTDLGQYFGPGTRLTVT.

The chain is built from TRBV7-7 and TRBJ2-6; possibly TRBD2 for D (6 bases). The CDR3 is made up of 19 amino acids. CDR1 and CDR2 from the germline V gene are SSHAT and FNYEAQ (reference sequence). Deletions cut 5 bases from V and 0 bases from J, with 20 bases between. The CDR3, as DNA: TGTGCCAGCAGCCCCGATGAGGGACTTCTAAACTCTGGGGCCAACGTCCTGACTTTC. Translation: CASSPDEGLLNSGANVLTF.

This sequence joins TRBV5-1 and TRBJ1-4, with D perhaps TRBD1 (5 bases). This CDR3 is built from 16 residues. Germline values: CDR1 SGHRS, CDR2 YFSETQ. V was clipped by 3 bases and J by 4 bases, with 16 bases between them. The CDR3 bases are TGCGCCAGCAGCTGGGGGGACTCGAGGGTTAATGAAAAACTGTTTTTT. This codes for CASSWGDSRVNEKLFF.

The chain uses TRBV30 and TRBJ1-5, with a tentative D call TRBD1 (5 bases). The V gene's germline CDR1 is GTSNPN and CDR2 SVGIG (reference sequence). The V end was cut by 0 bases, the J end by 0 bases, with 12 bases between. The CDR3 has 16 amino acids. The CDR3 DNA is TGTGCCTGGAGTGTACGGGGGATTTATAGCAATCAGCCCCAGCATTTT. It yields the protein CAWSVRGIYSNQPQHF. The variable domain in full, completed from reference TRBV30 and TRBJ1-5, reads SQTIHQWPATLVQPVGSPLSLECTVEGTSNPNLYWYRQAAGRGLQLLFYSVGIGQISSEVPQNLSASRPQDRQFILSSKKLLLSDSGFYLCAWSVRGIYSNQPQHFGDGTRLSIL.

The rearrangement uses TRBV9 and TRBJ1-3; 12 positions agree with TRBD1. The CDR3 contains 18 residues. Germline loops: CDR1 SGDLS, CDR2 YYNGEE. With 3 bases clipped from V and 0 bases from J, the junction kept 7 bases outside the gene matches. CDR3 nucleotides: TGTGCCAGCAGCGCCGGGACAGGGGGCCTTTTCTCTGGAAACACCATATATTTT. This sequence encodes CASSAGTGGLFSGNTIYF.

This chain joins TRBV6-5 and TRBJ1-5; D may be TRBD1 (6 bases). The ends were cut back, 2 bases at V and 2 bases at J, with 7 bases in the middle. Germline values: CDR1 MNHEY, CDR2 SVGAGI. The CDR3 runs to 14 residues. CDR3 DNA: TGTGCCAGCAGTTACCGACAGGGCAATCAGCCCCAGCATTTT. Translated: CASSYRQGNQPQHF.

This chain uses TRBV4-3 with TRBJ2-5, with D perhaps matching TRBD1 (5 bases). Trimming stripped 0 bases from V and 1 base from J, with 9 bases between. The CDR3 totals 15 residues. The V gene's germline CDR1 is LGHNA and CDR2 YSLEER. The CDR3 DNA reads as TGCGCCAGCAGCCAAGAAAGGGGCTTCCAAGAGACCCAGTACTTC. Translating it yields CASSQERGFQETQYF.

V and J are TRBV7-8 and TRBJ2-1, with 11 nucleotides matching TRBD2. Germline trimming cut 1 base from V and 9 bases from J; bases unmatched to any gene: 8. The germline CDR1 and CDR2 sequences are SGHVS and FQNEAQ. The CDR3 has 16 residues. The CDR3 region has the DNA TGTGCCAGCAGCTTAGTCGGCTTAGCGGGAGGGTTTGAGCAGTTCTTC. Its translation is CASSLVGLAGGFEQFF. Filled out from reference TRBV7-8 and TRBJ2-1, the complete variable domain reads GAGVSQSPRYKVAKRGQDVALRCDPISGHVSLFWYQQALGQGPEFLTYFQNEAQLDKSGLPSDRFFAERPEGSVSTLKIQRTQQEDSAVYLCASSLVGLAGGFEQFFGPGTRLTVL.

The rearrangement uses TRBV15 and TRBJ2-1; D unclear. CDR3 length: 12 amino acids. V was clipped by 3 bases and J by 11 bases, with 11 bases between them. CDR1 is LNHNV and CDR2 is YYDKDF in the germline V gene (reference sequence). Here the CDR3 DNA reads TGTGCCACCAGCAGCACGACTCCGAAGCAGTTCTTC. Amino acid sequence: CATSSTTPKQFF. Filled out from reference TRBV15 and TRBJ2-1, the complete variable domain reads DAMVIQNPRYQVTQFGKPVTLSCSQTLNHNVMYWYQQKSSQAPKLLFHYYDKDFNNEADTPDNFQSRRPNTSFCFLDIRSPGLGDTAMYLCATSSTTPKQFFGPGTRLTVL.